This T cell receptor (beta chain) was sequenced during a study of T cells in Graves' hyperthyroidism and ophthalmopathy (dated by TCRdb to between 2018 and 2020). Notes on the research overall: Peripheral blood samples were taken at initial diagnosis, before any treatment was given. To identify TCR V-J signatures that set the groups apart, the researchers used a discovery cohort of 100 patients, made up of approximately 43 with Graves' ophthalmopathy and 57 with stable Graves' hyperthyroidism. According to the paper, TCR Vbeta CDR3 sequencing was carried out on around 140 peripheral blood samples, which came from under 50 ophthalmopathy, around 75 hyperthyroidism and roughly 17 progressor patients. The study also compared thyroid tissue and blood T-cell repertoires from several Graves' hyperthyroidism patients. Once sampling was done, hyperthyroidism patients were given methimazole at a starting dose of 30 mg daily, whereas ophthalmopathy patients were given high-dose intravenous methylprednisolone. Whether ophthalmopathy could be predicted prospectively was tested in an independent validation cohort made up of roughly 19 hyperthyroidism patients plus 17 patients who later progressed to ophthalmopathy. The roughly 99 discovery patients were divided at random into training and test sets in a 7:3 ratio.

This clonotype was counted only a few times. The clone's antigen remains unknown. The input lacks base qualities; no much larger clone sits a single base away. General study outcomes and caveats: During validation, the model predicted progression to ophthalmopathy a median of approximately six months ahead of onset, with around 71% sensitivity and around 72% specificity. Most expanded thyroid clonotypes (frequency above 0.001) were also found in blood, which suggests that blood repertoires may mirror thyroid immune responses. No statistical method was used to set the sample size in advance, and investigators knew the group allocation. Ophthalmopathy was separated from stable hyperthyroidism by a 13 V-J signature model, with approximately 85% sensitivity and roughly 84% specificity obtained in cross-validation and 80%/75% obtained in testing.

Amplification of TCR beta CDR3 regions was carried out from RNA transcripts. The first round of RT-PCR for the TCR CDR3 was performed with the HTBI primer set and the Qiagen OneStep RT-PCR kit. Libraries were constructed in a second round of multiplex PCR, after which size selection and purification were performed. Sequencing of the libraries was done on an Illumina HiSeq2000 using paired-end 100 bp reads. The source study handled its data this way. Raw data were processed with SOAPnuke, discarding reads with adapters, uncalled bases, mean Phred below 15, or no exact constant-primer or identifier match. COPE v1.2.5 was used to merge high-quality paired reads, and clonotypes were defined as unique nucleotide sequences. MiTCR v1.1 was used to align clonotypes to the IMGT TRBV, TRBD and TRBJ reference segments. The analysis was restricted to V-J combinations with a frequency above 0.0001, which together covered about 99% of the repertoires. The TCS score was defined as the ratio of F50 (clonal expansion) to E x V (chaos), calculated using BLOSUM62-based TCRdist between CDR3 peptides within each V-J. Welch's t-statistics and random forest reduced roughly 500 V-J features to 10 to 15, which were used in a naive Bayes classifier (R e1071). Clones were called with MiXCR by TCRdb after fastp trimmed the public reads at Q25, and only in-frame beta chains were retained. A single entry per CDR3 protein holds the most common genes and DNA from its merged rows. The V and J calls were determined by TCRdb, not by the authors. The sample table holds 250,000 or so distinct CDR3 sequences, of which roughly 15% were seen once. The top ten hold around 30% of the sample.

CDR1 and CDR2 are read off the germline V gene as SGHDN and FVKESK. V is cut by 3 bases and J by 7 bases, and the space between the germline ends is 7 bases. The CDR3 runs 12 amino acids, cysteine and phenylalanine included. The sequence is cut down to CDR3 DNA, 36 bases in frame from base 1. Hyperthyroidism patients were newly diagnosed, with disease duration under 2 months, and aged 18 to 65 years. Any patient with an uncontrolled infection, another autoimmune disease, pregnancy or lactation was excluded. Diagnoses were established on the basis of clinical symptoms, serum thyroxine and TRAb, thyroid ultrasound, and orbital computed tomography. For progressor patients, blood was drawn at the first diagnosis of hyperthyroidism, before any ophthalmopathy symptoms had appeared. PBMCs were separated from over 9 ml of fresh peripheral blood using Ficoll-Paque density gradient centrifugation. Progressor patients were defined as those initially diagnosed with Graves' hyperthyroidism in whom ophthalmopathy developed during follow-up. Total RNA was extracted with Trizol reagent, and quality was checked on an Agilent 2100 Bioanalyzer.

The source of this sequence is a woman in her forties or fifties with Graves' hyperthyroidism that later progressed to Graves' ophthalmopathy. The sequenced material came from blood. Rearrangement joined TRBV14 to TRBJ2-1; perhaps TRBD2 is the D gene, with 5 bases matching. The nucleotide sequence is TGTGCCAGCAGCCACGGGGTTAATGAGCAGTTCTTC. Translated, this gives CASSHGVNEQFF.